This T cell receptor (beta chain) was sequenced in a study of OX40 agonist ivuxolimab in advanced cancers. About the research overall: Partial response was recorded in three patients: one hepatocellular carcinoma and two cutaneous melanoma cases.

Excluded were patients having autoimmune disease history or systemic immunosuppression. Sequenced by immunoSEQ multiplex PCR; TCRdb stores in-frame clones only, minus some. The sample consists of 80,000 or so clones, 80% to 90% of them appearing once. In this sample, this clone turned up once. The CDR3 extends over 14 amino acids. V dropped 5 bases and J dropped 5 bases, with 13 bases sitting between them. Germline CDR1 MNHNS, CDR2 SASEGT. The V gene is TRBV6-1, the J gene TRBJ1-3, with D possibly matching TRBD1 (5 bases). The material sequenced was CD4+ or CD8+ T cells sorted from blood, taken in a trial of the OX40 agonist ivuxolimab. The receptor's source is an adult with an advanced solid tumor such as melanoma, head and neck, liver or kidney cancer. CDR3 in amino acids: CASSRTSRRNTIYF. For the CDR3, the DNA is TGTGCCAGCAGTCGGACATCTCGGAGAAACACCATATATTTT.